This TCR beta chain was sequenced for a study of OX40 agonist ivuxolimab in advanced cancers. Describing the broader study: Ivuxolimab, which targeted the costimulatory receptor OX40 (CD134), was an agonistic, fully human IgG2 monoclonal antibody. The point of sequencing TCRbeta in the periphery was to test whether ivuxolimab changed TCR sequence diversity and drove clonal T-cell expansion. The paper describes the monotherapy dose-escalation part (N of about 52 patients) of the phase I trial of ivuxolimab. Among the roughly 50 dose-escalation patients, about 19 had hepatocellular carcinoma, approximately 15 melanoma, 9 renal cell carcinoma and 9 head and neck cancer. Prior anti-PD-1, anti-PD-L1 or anti-CTLA-4 therapy was permitted, and checkpoint inhibitors had been received by less than 45% of dose-escalation patients. Partial responses were achieved by three dose-escalation patients, of whom one had hepatocellular carcinoma and two had cutaneous melanoma. Intravenous ivuxolimab was administered to patients every 2 weeks at six dose levels: 0.01, 0.1, 0.3, 1.5, 3 and 10 mg/kg. A male proportion of roughly 80% and a mean age of about 60 years, ranging from 23 to 79, were recorded for the dose-escalation cohort. The research as a whole found: The antigen specificity of the clonally expanded peripheral T cells was not determined. Low levels of normalized T-cell clonal expansion were also seen in some patients who did not respond. On average, CD8+ T cells showed more expanded clones than CD4+ T cells after ivuxolimab. At doses of 0.1 to 3.0 mg/kg, clonal expansion of both CD4+ and CD8+ blood T cells was observed from baseline to week 6. In the 0.1-3.0 mg/kg groups, partial responders had among the lowest normalized peripheral clonal expansion, particularly in CD8+ T cells.

About this clone itself: What this receptor recognizes is not known. No base quality information exists; no much larger clone differs at one position.

Genomic DNA was extracted from sorted cells for sequencing of the TCRbeta CDR3 region. The immunoSEQ Assay was used for sequencing of TCRbeta CDR3 regions. Entries here come from immuneACCESS through TCRdb and include only in-frame sequences with V and J called. Some clones fail to appear in such tables; in the studies checked, an unresolved V gene covers under half of the shortfall, and the cause of the remainder is unknown. This sample gives about 100,000 clones in total; about 89% of them show up just once. The ten largest clones capture less than 0.2% of the sample. The trial excluded patients who had a history of autoimmune disease or who were on systemic immunosuppression. In every dose cohort, peripheral blood was drawn for TCR sequencing at baseline, cycle 4 day 1, and cycle 7 day 1. Samples were obtained from an open-label, multicenter, first-in-human phase I dose-escalation trial of ivuxolimab. Adults with locally advanced or metastatic melanoma, renal cell carcinoma, hepatocellular carcinoma or head and neck squamous cell carcinoma were enrolled in the trial. Before TCR sequencing, CD4+ T cells and CD8+ T cells were sorted from peripheral blood as separate populations.

This sequence was found in an adult with an advanced solid tumor such as melanoma, head and neck, liver or kidney cancer. The specimen was CD4+ or CD8+ T cells sorted from blood, collected in a trial of the OX40 agonist ivuxolimab.

CDR3 protein: CASSLINRDPGELFF. In nucleotide form, the sequence is TGTGCCAGCAGCTTAATAAACAGGGACCCCGGGGAGCTGTTTTTT. Recombination joined TRBV13 with TRBJ2-2, with TRBD1 as a weak D call on 6 bases. The junction shows trimming of 2 bases on V and 6 bases on J, plus 13 bases between the germline ends. Taken from cysteine to phenylalanine, the CDR3 has 15 residues. The DNA shown is the 45-base CDR3, in frame from base 1. CDR1 is given as PRHDT and CDR2 as FYEKMQ, both from the germline V gene (reference sequence).